Listed below are T cell receptor beta chains from one sample, sequenced in a study of T cell responses to AZD1222 COVID-19 vaccine. Clones were read by immunoSEQ multiplex PCR, and TCRdb kept only the in-frame ones, dropping some. This table holds 99,000 or so clones, 70% to 90% found once. Sequencing was performed on peripheral blood, taken on day 0 of AZD1222 vaccination. The receptors were gathered from an adult in good health. Both conserved end residues are part of each CDR3. Each record gives: J gene, clone size, V gene, D gene, CDR3 protein, CDR3 DNA. A D gene is named only where the DNA matches it firmly. Expanded clones get a size class; other rows say once, few or many, or leave the size out.

TRBJ2-2,-,TRBV18,-,CASSPLRVRGELFF,TGTGCCAGCTCACCACTCAGGGTCCGGGGAGAGCTGTTTTTT
TRBJ2-2,-,TRBV10-2,-,CASSETGIAGELFF,TGCGCCAGCAGTGAGACGGGTATCGCCGGGGAGCTGTTTTTT
TRBJ2-2,-,TRBV10-3,-,CAISESLGELFF,TGTGCCATCAGTGAGTCGTTGGGGGAGCTGTTTTTT
TRBJ2-2,-,TRBV25-1,TRBD2,CASSHSGYTGELFF,TGTGCCAGCAGTCATAGCGGGTACACCGGGGAGCTGTTTTTT
TRBJ2-3,-,TRBV6-5,-,CASSPGLHTDTQYF,TGTGCCAGCAGCCCAGGACTACACACAGATACGCAGTATTTT
TRBJ1-2,-,TRBV6-5,TRBD1,CASSRQGDGGYTF,TGTGCCAGCAGTCGACAGGGGGATGGTGGCTACACCTTC
TRBJ2-5,once,TRBV9,-,CASSAGGVGGPSGTQYF,TGTGCCAGCAGCGCCGGGGGAGTGGGGGGACCCAGCGGGACCCAGTACTTC
TRBJ2-2,-,TRBV15,-,CATSRGGQTTGELFF,TGTGCCACCAGCAGGGGAGGACAGACCACCGGGGAGCTGTTTTTT
TRBJ1-2,-,TRBV18,TRBD1,CASSLTGQGNYGYTF,TGTGCCAGCTCACTTACGGGACAGGGGAACTATGGCTACACCTTC
TRBJ2-7,-,TRBV30,TRBD2,CAWDGGGLSYEQYF,TGTGCCTGGGATGGCGGGGGACTTTCTTACGAGCAGTACTTC
TRBJ1-1,few,TRBV27,TRBD1,CASSTTRTGWGNTEAFF,TGTGCCAGCAGTACAACCCGGACAGGGTGGGGGAACACTGAAGCTTTCTTT
TRBJ2-1,-,TRBV5-6,TRBD2,CASSFLTSGLYNEQFF,TGTGCCAGCAGCTTCCTGACTAGCGGGCTATACAATGAGCAGTTCTTC
TRBJ2-5,-,TRBV29-1,-,CSVEDLRGRSGETQYF,TGCAGCGTTGAAGATCTTAGAGGGAGATCAGGAGAGACCCAGTACTTC
TRBJ2-3,-,TRBV6-2/TRBV6-3,-,CASSQKWEADTQYF,TGTGCCAGCAGCCAGAAGTGGGAGGCAGATACGCAGTATTTT
TRBJ2-1,-,TRBV4-2,-,CASSQESDSENHNEQFF,TGTGCCAGCAGCCAAGAGTCGGACAGCGAGAATCACAATGAGCAGTTCTTC
TRBJ2-5,-,TRBV5-6,-,CASSLQGGAQETQYF,TGTGCCAGCAGCTTGCAGGGGGGAGCCCAAGAGACCCAGTACTTC
TRBJ1-2,-,TRBV12-3/TRBV12-4,TRBD1,CASSLDREGGYTF,TGTGCCAGCAGTTTGGACAGGGAGGGTGGCTACACCTTC
TRBJ2-6,-,TRBV6-4,TRBD2,CAERGVTGANVLTF,TGTGCAGAGCGGGGGGTTACTGGGGCCAACGTCCTGACTTTC
TRBJ1-3,-,TRBV7-2,-,CASSPSRNTIYF,TGTGCCAGCAGCCCCTCGAGAAACACCATATATTTT
TRBJ2-5,once,TRBV24-1,-,CATSDFARGVETQYF,TGTGCCACCAGTGATTTCGCCAGGGGGGTCGAGACCCAGTACTTC
TRBJ1-5,medium-sized,TRBV19,-,CASLSSRDRGYGQPQHF,TGTGCCAGTTTGAGTAGTCGGGACCGGGGGTATGGTCAGCCCCAGCATTTT
TRBJ2-7,-,TRBV2,TRBD1,CASRVRGTGNEQYF,TGTGCCAGCAGGGTGCGCGGGACAGGGAACGAGCAGTACTTC
TRBJ1-2,-,TRBV5-1,-,CASSPDSLYGYTF,TGCGCCAGCAGCCCCGACAGTCTCTATGGCTACACCTTC
TRBJ2-3,-,TRBV3-1/TRBV3-2,TRBD2,CASSNGGGPQDTQYF,TGTGCCAGCAGTAACGGGGGGGGGCCGCAAGATACGCAGTATTTT
TRBJ1-2,-,TRBV11-2,-,CASSLGRVALLYGYTF,TGTGCCAGCAGCTTAGGCCGCGTAGCACTGCTCTATGGCTACACCTTC
TRBJ2-1,-,TRBV12-5,-,CASGGTSYNEQFF,TGTGCTAGTGGTGGGACAAGCTACAATGAGCAGTTCTTC
TRBJ2-5,-,TRBV7-3,-,CASSFGEEETQYF,TGTGCCAGCAGCTTTGGGGAGGAAGAGACCCAGTACTTC
TRBJ2-3,-,TRBV10-3,TRBD2,CAIKTSGSTDTQYF,TGTGCCATCAAGACTAGCGGAAGCACAGATACGCAGTATTTT
TRBJ2-3,-,TRBV6-5,TRBD1,CASSYNQGTVTQYF,TGTGCCAGCAGTTACAATCAGGGGACAGTTACGCAGTATTTT
TRBJ2-7,-,TRBV21-1,-,CASSKDEQYF,TGTGCCAGCAGCAAAGACGAGCAGTACTTC
TRBJ2-6,-,TRBV7-3,-,CASSQDSSGANVLTF,TGTGCCAGCAGCCAGGACAGTTCTGGGGCCAACGTCCTGACTTTC
TRBJ2-3,-,TRBV2,TRBD2,CASGLGTSGGSTDTQYF,TGTGCCAGCGGGTTGGGGACTAGCGGGGGAAGCACAGATACGCAGTATTTT
TRBJ2-2,-,TRBV11-2,-,CASSFLIGRFNTGELFF,TGTGCCAGCAGCTTCCTAATAGGGCGCTTCAACACCGGGGAGCTGTTTTTT
TRBJ1-5,-,TRBV13,-,CASSSQVNQPQHF,TGTGCCAGCAGCTCTCAGGTAAATCAGCCCCAGCATTTT
TRBJ1-1,few,TRBV11-2,TRBD1,CASSLTGGNTEAFF,TGTGCCAGCAGCTTGACAGGGGGGAACACTGAAGCTTTCTTT
TRBJ1-2,-,TRBV11-3,-,CASKPPLRTPYGYTF,TGTGCCAGCAAGCCCCCACTCCGGACACCTTATGGCTACACCTTC
TRBJ1-1,-,TRBV5-1,-,CASSLGTSEAFF,TGCGCCAGCAGCTTGGGGACGTCGGAAGCTTTCTTT
TRBJ2-7,-,TRBV4-1,-,CASSPWVGSSYEQYF,TGCGCCAGCAGCCCCTGGGTGGGTAGCTCGTACGAGCAGTACTTC
TRBJ1-1,-,TRBV7-3,-,CASSSTVNTEAFF,TGTGCCAGCAGCTCGACAGTGAACACTGAAGCTTTCTTT
TRBJ2-3,-,TRBV7-9,-,CASSLVSLVFTDTQYF,TGTGCCAGCAGCTTAGTTTCCCTAGTATTCACAGATACGCAGTATTTT
TRBJ1-3,-,TRBV7-2,-,CASSQALGGNTIYF,TGTGCCAGCAGCCAGGCCTTGGGAGGAAACACCATATATTTT
TRBJ1-1,-,TRBV19,-,CASSIADPKRTEAFF,TGTGCCAGTAGTATCGCGGACCCTAAGAGGACTGAAGCTTTCTTT
TRBJ2-7,-,TRBV10-2,-,CASTDRYEQYF,TGCGCCAGCACGGATCGCTACGAGCAGTACTTC
TRBJ2-5,-,TRBV2,TRBD2,CASRLLAGGPGTQYF,TGTGCCAGCAGATTACTAGCGGGGGGGCCCGGGACCCAGTACTTC
TRBJ1-2,-,TRBV5-1,-,CASSLGQDVPGYTF,TGCGCCAGCAGCTTGGGACAGGATGTTCCTGGCTACACCTTC
TRBJ1-1,few,TRBV7-8,-,CASSREGRRNKNTEAFF,TGTGCCAGCAGCCGCGAGGGACGGAGAAACAAGAACACTGAAGCTTTCTTT
TRBJ1-3,-,TRBV2,-,CASSDAGTGNTIYF,TGTGCCAGCAGTGATGCGGGCACTGGAAACACCATATATTTT
TRBJ2-1,-,TRBV2,-,CASSEDAGTEQFF,TGTGCCAGCAGTGAAGATGCGGGCACTGAGCAGTTCTTC
TRBJ1-5,-,TRBV4-1,TRBD1,CASSRGTGGHQPQHF,TGCGCCAGCAGCCGGGGGACAGGGGGCCATCAGCCCCAGCATTTT
TRBJ1-2,-,TRBV6-1,TRBD1,CASSEQGAITFGYTF,TGTGCCAGCAGTGAACAGGGGGCTATTACGTTTGGCTACACCTTC
TRBJ1-5,once,TRBV6-5,TRBD1,CATQGTGGNNQPQHF,TGTGCCACGCAAGGGACAGGGGGTAACAATCAGCCCCAGCATTTT
TRBJ2-1,-,TRBV9,-,CASSPDSENEQFF,TGTGCCAGCAGCCCGGACAGCGAGAATGAGCAGTTCTTC
TRBJ2-7,-,TRBV4-1,-,CASSQDGTGIYEQYF,TGCGCCAGCAGCCAAGATGGAACAGGGATTTACGAGCAGTACTTC
TRBJ2-3,-,TRBV6-5,-,CASNWPAHTDTQYF,TGTGCCAGCAACTGGCCAGCTCACACAGATACGCAGTATTTT
TRBJ2-3,-,TRBV5-1,TRBD1,CASSLWETGDTDTQYF,TGCGCCAGCAGCTTGTGGGAGACAGGGGACACAGATACGCAGTATTTT
TRBJ2-7,-,TRBV5-1,TRBD1,CASSPGQGSFSYEQYF,TGCGCCAGCAGCCCGGGACAGGGTTCTTTCTCTTACGAGCAGTACTTC
TRBJ2-7,-,TRBV25-1,-,CASQTWGAYEQYF,TGTGCCAGCCAAACATGGGGGGCCTACGAGCAGTACTTC
TRBJ1-6,-,TRBV3-1/TRBV3-2,TRBD1,CASSQEEQGWNSPLHF,TGTGCCAGCAGCCAAGAAGAACAGGGGTGGAATTCACCCCTCCACTTT